This paragraph covers one T cell receptor (beta chain) sequence. Time point described: pre-treatment baseline. Prior systemic cancer therapy, immunosuppressant use and other active malignancies excluded patients. This specimen belongs to a study of blood T cell dynamics during melanoma immunotherapy. Turning to the study itself: Patients with metastatic melanoma got pembrolizumab or nivolumab-ipilimumab as first-line care.

V was trimmed by 1 base and J by 4 bases, leaving 14 bases between them. The length of the CDR3 is 16 residues. The germline V gene has CDR1 MNHNS and CDR2 SASEGT. The method was immunoSEQ multiplex PCR; TCRdb's version includes in-frame clones alone and lacks a portion of them. The sample has about 4,800 clones, about 87% seen once; the top ten hold about a sixth. The material sequenced was blood, taken from a patient treated with checkpoint blockade. The TCR originated in a human donor with melanoma. The chain is built from TRBV6-1 and TRBJ1-3; tentatively, D is TRBD1 (5 bases). CDR3 sequence: CASSEVRPGIGNTIYF. The DNA of the CDR3 is TGTGCCAGCAGTGAAGTTCGGCCAGGGATCGGAAACACCATATATTTT.